These 32 T cell receptor beta chains came from one sample sequenced in a study of blood T cells in healthy people across ages (dated by TCRdb to between 2015 and 2017). The library came from 5' RACE. Sequencing took place on an Illumina HiSeq 2500. A second PCR of roughly 7 to 11 cycles was performed with a sample-barcoded 5' primer and a J-beta primer mix. The public sequencing data were trimmed at Q25 with fastp and processed into clonotypes with MiXCR by TCRdb, which kept only in-frame beta chains. Each entry merges the rows of one CDR3 protein and shows their most common DNA and genes. Counted in this sample were roughly 800,000 distinct CDR3 sequences; about three fifths of them appeared once. The ten largest make up approximately 21% of the sample. Material: blood. Every receptor here comes from a young man in good health.

The J gene is TRBJ2-7, the V gene TRBV20-1; 8 bases align to TRBD2. CDR3 length: 18 amino acids. Trimming removed 3 bases from V and 7 bases from J; junction bases left unmatched: 23. Germline V gene data show CDR1 as DFQATT and CDR2 as SNEGSKA (reference sequence). CDR3 sequence reads: CSASVPSGREGRKNEQYF. CDR3 DNA: TGCAGTGCTAGTGTCCCCTCTGGCCGGGAGGGCCGGAAGAATGAGCAGTACTTC.

The V gene is TRBV29-1, the J gene TRBJ2-3; D is uncertain. From germline, CDR1 is SQVTM and CDR2 ANQGSEA. V was shortened by 5 bases and J by 0 bases, with 6 bases between the two germline ends. The CDR3 loop spans 12 amino acids. The CDR3 region is CSVYLSTDTQYF. In DNA form, the CDR3 reads TGCAGCGTTTATCTGAGCACAGATACGCAGTATTTT.

The genes are TRBV4-3 and TRBJ2-2, with TRBD2 as a possible D gene (5 bases). V was shortened by 0 bases and J by 7 bases, with 6 bases between the two germline ends. This CDR3 has 13 residues. CDR1 LGHNA and CDR2 YSLEER come from the germline V gene. CDR3: CASSQDRGGELFF. For the CDR3, the DNA is TGCGCCAGCAGCCAAGATCGGGGCGGGGAGCTGTTTTTT.

Concerning this clonotype itself: Germline and junction disagree at one end, which may indicate a read error. V is TRBV11-2 and J is TRBJ2-1; D not resolved. This CDR3 has 12 residues. Germline loops: CDR1 SGHAT, CDR2 FQNNGV. The CDR3 sequence is CASSVDHNEQFF. The CDR3 bases are TGTGCCAGCAGCGTAGACCACAATGAGCAGTTCTTC.

The chain carries TRBV4-2 and TRBJ2-5; TRBD2 matches 11 bases. This CDR3 comprises 15 residues. V shed 7 bases and J 5 bases; nucleotides not matched to a gene: 9. Germline CDR1 reads LGHNA; CDR2 reads YNFKEQ. The CDR3 bases are TGTGCCAGCAAGGGGGGACTAGCGGTCCCGGAGACCCAGTACTTC. Protein: CASKGGLAVPETQYF.

This clonotype was detected once. This chain joins TRBV4-1 and TRBJ2-3, with D tentatively TRBD2 (6 bases). Germline lookup yields CDR1 MGHRA and CDR2 YSYEKL. Between the trimmed V and J ends, which lost 2 bases and 1 base, there was a span of 16 bases. This CDR3 region has 17 residues. The CDR3 nucleotides are TGCGCCAGCAGCCAACCCGGGGCTAGCGTCGGCACAGATACGCAGTATTTT. It specifies CASSQPGASVGTDTQYF.

J is TRBJ1-1 and V is TRBV27; unclear D gene. In germline, CDR1 is MNHEY, CDR2 SMNVEV (reference sequence). Trimming took 6 bases from V and 4 from J, leaving 18 bases between them. This CDR3 has 15 amino acids. The CDR3 loop is CASSPLYGITTEAFF. The CDR3 nucleotides read TGTGCCAGCAGCCCCCTATATGGGATAACCACTGAAGCTTTCTTT.

This clonotype was detected a few times. J is TRBJ1-2 and V is TRBV27, with D perhaps matching TRBD1 (5 bases). V was cut by 4 bases and J by 8 bases, with 14 bases left in between. The CDR3 is made up of 13 amino acids. CDR1 is MNHEY, CDR2 SMNVEV, per germline (reference sequence). The DNA for the CDR3 is TGTGCCAGCAGTTCGCAGGGACTCGGAGGCTACACCTTC. Translated, it gives CASSSQGLGGYTF.

This clonotype was picked up a small number of times. In DNA, the CDR3 is TGTGCCAGCAAACGGCGGGACTTACAAGAGACCCAGTACTTC. Translating it yields CASKRRDLQETQYF. The chain carries TRBV2 and TRBJ2-5, with D perhaps TRBD2 (6 bases). Germline V gene sequence: CDR1 SNHLY, CDR2 FYNNEI. The germline V and J ends were trimmed by 7 bases and 2 bases, with 14 bases remaining between them. The CDR3 extends over 14 amino acids.

The CDR3 sequence is CSAGGGLSYGYTF. The CDR3 nucleotides are TGCAGTGCCGGAGGGGGCCTGAGCTATGGCTACACCTTC. J is TRBJ1-2 and V is TRBV20-1; 7 bases agree with TRBD1. The CDR3 sequence is 13 residues long. Germline values: CDR1 DFQATT, CDR2 SNEGSKA (reference sequence). V lost 6 bases to trimming and J lost 4 bases; unmatched junction nucleotides: 8.

The rearrangement uses TRBV6-6 and TRBJ1-2; D unclear. In germline, CDR1 is MNHNY, CDR2 SVGAGI (reference sequence). Trimming took 7 bases from V and 7 from J, leaving 25 bases between them. This CDR3 has 16 amino acids. CDR3 loop: CASTLGRQSISGGYTF. The CDR3 DNA follows: TGTGCCAGCACCCTAGGACGGCAATCTATCTCGGGTGGCTACACCTTC.

This clonotype has a single count. This chain links TRBV7-2 with TRBJ2-5; D gene ambiguous. The CDR3 spans 14 residues. With 5 bases removed from V and 2 bases from J, the gap between germline ends came to 12 bases. The germline CDR1 and CDR2 sequences are SGHTA and FQGNSA. In nucleotides, the CDR3 is TGTGCCAGCAGCCCCACTAACGGGCAAGAGACCCAGTACTTC. Its protein is CASSPTNGQETQYF. The variable domain in full, completed from reference TRBV7-2 and TRBJ2-5, reads GAGVSQSPSNKVTEKGKDVELRCDPISGHTALYWYRQSLGQGLEFLIYFQGNSAPDKSGLPSDRFSAERTGGSVSTLTIQRTQQEDSAVYLCASSPTNGQETQYFGPGTRLLVL.

This chain uses TRBV9 with TRBJ2-5, with TRBD1 matching over 7 bases. Germline assignment: CDR1 SGDLS and CDR2 YYNGEE. With 3 bases clipped from V and 2 bases from J, the junction kept 4 bases outside the gene matches. There are 14 residues in the CDR3. CDR3: CASSGPGQQETQYF. CDR3 coding DNA: TGTGCCAGCAGCGGACCGGGACAGCAAGAGACCCAGTACTTC.

The chain recombines TRBV20-1 with TRBJ2-5; 9 bases align to TRBD2. V trimming: 2 bases; J trimming: 4 bases; junction bases outside the gene matches: 8. Germline V lookup: CDR1 DFQATT, CDR2 SNEGSKA (reference sequence). The CDR3 spans 15 residues. CDR3 region: CSARQLAGEGETQYF. The DNA of the CDR3 is TGCAGTGCTAGACAATTAGCGGGAGAAGGAGAGACCCAGTACTTC.

This sequence joins TRBV5-1 and TRBJ2-5, with 7 bases lining up with TRBD1. CDR1 is SGHRS, CDR2 YFSETQ, per germline. This CDR3 contains 15 residues. The junction had 5 bases not matched to a gene; V was cut back by 1 base and J by 2 bases. The CDR3 DNA is TGCGCCAGCAGCTTGCAACAGGGGTCTCAAGAGACCCAGTACTTC. It is translated as CASSLQQGSQETQYF. Full variable domain (rest looked up from reference TRBV5-1 and TRBJ2-5): KAGVTQTPRYLIKTRGQQVTLSCSPISGHRSVSWYQQTPGQGLQFLFEYFSETQRNKGNFPGRFSGRQFSNSRSEMNVSTLELGDSALYLCASSLQQGSQETQYFGPGTRLLVL.

The chain carries TRBV12-3 or TRBV12-4 and TRBJ2-1; 8 bases line up with TRBD1. CDR3 size: 16 residues. V trimming: 3 bases; J trimming: 7 bases; junction bases outside the gene matches: 11. CDR3 DNA: TGTGCCAGCAGTTTTTTTATCGGACAGGGAAGGAATGAGCAGTTCTTC. Its translation is CASSFFIGQGRNEQFF.

This clonotype was picked up a small number of times. The chain carries TRBV6-1 and TRBJ2-1, with 7 bases lining up with TRBD1. Trimming took 4 bases from V and 15 from J; bases not matched to a gene: 9. The CDR3 contains 12 residues. In germline, CDR1 is MNHNS, CDR2 SASEGT. The CDR3 sequence: CASSGIGTVLFF. The CDR3 DNA follows: TGTGCCAGCAGTGGGATCGGGACAGTGCTGTTCTTC.

This sequence joins TRBV20-1 and TRBJ1-5; D might be TRBD1 (6 bases). V was cut by 3 bases and J by 4 bases, with 16 bases left in between. The CDR3 is made up of 15 amino acids. Germline V CDR1 and CDR2: DFQATT, SNEGSKA (reference sequence). The CDR3 region is CSASSDSYLNQPQHF. CDR3 coding DNA: TGCAGTGCTAGTTCGGACAGTTACCTAAATCAGCCCCAGCATTTT.

This chain's CDR3 is CASSSGFPDTQYF. Written as DNA, the CDR3 is TGCGCCAGCAGCTCAGGGTTCCCAGATACGCAGTATTTT. The V and J genes are TRBV5-1 and TRBJ2-3, with D perhaps TRBD1 (5 bases). Germline V gene lookup returns CDR1 SGHRS and CDR2 YFSETQ. The CDR3 has 13 amino acids. V lost 3 bases, J lost 4 bases, and 9 bases lay in between.

This clonotype was detected only once. The chain combines TRBV20-1 with TRBJ1-2; D uncertain. The V gene's germline CDR1 is DFQATT and CDR2 SNEGSKA (reference sequence). The CDR3 length is 13 residues. V was cut by 2 bases and J by 0 bases, with 7 bases left in between. As DNA, the CDR3 is TGCAGTGCTAGATCGACATCTAACTATGGCTACACCTTC. It specifies CSARSTSNYGYTF.

This clonotype was picked up a small number of times. V gene TRBV7-2 combines with J gene TRBJ2-1, with 12 bases aligning to TRBD2. V shed 5 bases and J 8 bases; nucleotides not matched to a gene: 13. The CDR3 totals 17 residues. Germline V gene lookup returns CDR1 SGHTA and CDR2 FQGNSA. Here the CDR3 reads CASSGDRGLAGRDEQFF. The DNA for the CDR3 is TGTGCCAGCAGCGGGGACCGCGGACTAGCGGGACGGGATGAGCAGTTCTTC.

For this clonotype: A single base separates this from a much larger clone, so it may be a read error. This chain uses TRBV6-6 with TRBJ2-3; tentative D call: TRBD2 (6 bases). The CDR3 runs to 14 residues. Trimming stripped 2 bases from V and 2 bases from J, with 8 bases between. Germline CDR1 reads MNHNY; CDR2 reads SVGAGI (reference sequence). Here the CDR3 DNA reads TGTGCCAGCAGTTACGGGGGGTACACAGATACGCAGTATTTT. Protein: CASSYGGYTDTQYF.

The rearrangement joins TRBV24-1 to TRBJ2-3; 8 positions match TRBD1. J gave up 5 bases and V 4 bases, and 1 base lay outside the gene matches. This CDR3 region has 13 residues. Per the germline V gene, CDR1 is KGHDR and CDR2 is SFDVKD. Here the CDR3 reads CATSDRGQDTQYF. In DNA, the CDR3 is TGTGCCACCAGTGACAGGGGGCAAGATACGCAGTATTTT.

A few counts support this clonotype. This chain connects TRBV20-1 to TRBJ1-1, with TRBD1 as a possible D gene (5 bases). Germline loops: CDR1 DFQATT, CDR2 SNEGSKA (reference sequence). Trimming took 1 base from V and 1 from J, leaving 7 bases between them. The CDR3 has 13 amino acids. Here the CDR3 DNA reads TGCAGTGCTAGAGTAGGGGCGAACACTGAAGCTTTCTTT. It specifies CSARVGANTEAFF.

This clonotype was seen a few times. The chain is built from TRBV29-1 and TRBJ2-1, with 11 bases aligning to TRBD2. The germline gives CDR1 SQVTM, CDR2 ANQGSEA. Losses at the gene ends were 6 bases for V and 9 bases for J; bases not matched to a gene: 7. The CDR3 consists of 13 residues. CDR3 nucleotides: TGCAGCGTGAGGACTAGCGGGCGGGGTGAGCAGTTCTTC. Protein: CSVRTSGRGEQFF.

There are a few counts of this clonotype. V usage is TRBV20-1 and J usage is TRBJ2-1, with 10 bases fitting TRBD2. Germline-derived CDR1 and CDR2 are DFQATT and SNEGSKA (reference sequence). This CDR3 comprises 18 residues. Trimming at V came to 3 bases and at J to 4 bases, leaving 15 bases not matched to a gene. The CDR3 spells CSASNPLSSSGGYNEQFF. The CDR3 region has the DNA TGCAGTGCTAGTAACCCCTTGAGTAGTAGCGGGGGGTACAATGAGCAGTTCTTC.

The chain carries TRBV24-1 and TRBJ2-3, with 7 bases identical to TRBD2. V lost 3 bases, J lost 1 base, and 6 bases stayed unmatched. This CDR3 is 16 amino acids long. The germline gives CDR1 KGHDR, CDR2 SFDVKD. Here the CDR3 DNA reads TGTGCCACCAGTGATACGGCGGGAGAGGGCACAGATACGCAGTATTTT. This encodes CATSDTAGEGTDTQYF.

This clonotype was seen a handful of times. The chain combines TRBV6-4 with TRBJ2-2; possibly TRBD2 for D (6 bases). Between the trimmed V and J ends, which lost 0 bases and 7 bases, there was a span of 9 bases. Germline V lookup: CDR1 MRHNA, CDR2 SNTAGT. The CDR3 has 14 amino acids. The CDR3 DNA reads as TGTGCCAGCAGTGACTCGATCGGGAGCGGGGAGCTGTTTTTT. Its protein is CASSDSIGSGELFF.

The V call is TRBV11-2, the J call TRBJ2-5; D not certain. The germline CDR1 and CDR2 sequences are SGHAT and FQNNGV. V gave up 2 bases and J gave up 9 bases, with 16 bases separating them. The CDR3 spans 14 residues. The DNA of the CDR3 is TGTGCCAGCAGCTTATTTGGCCAGTGGTTGGCCCAGTACTTC. Amino acids: CASSLFGQWLAQYF.

The chain joins TRBV20-1 to TRBJ2-7; 10 positions agree with TRBD2. V was pared by 6 bases and J by 7 bases, with 15 bases of the junction left unmatched. Germline V lookup: CDR1 DFQATT, CDR2 SNEGSKA (reference sequence). The CDR3 is 15 amino acids. CDR3 region: CSAAFELAGSREQYF. CDR3 nucleotides: TGCAGTGCCGCCTTTGAACTAGCGGGATCCAGAGAGCAGTACTTC.

This clonotype turned up a few times. The J gene is TRBJ2-3, the V gene TRBV7-8; weak D call: TRBD2 (6 bases). Germline CDR1 is SGHVS and CDR2 is FQNEAQ. Trimming removed 5 bases at V and 0 bases at J, with 33 bases between. This CDR3 has 22 amino acids. CDR3 loop: CASSGRRDSRASPESSTDTQYF. For the CDR3, the DNA is TGTGCCAGCAGCGGTAGGAGGGATAGCCGCGCCTCACCAGAGTCTAGCACAGATACGCAGTATTTT.

V and J are TRBV7-2 and TRBJ2-1; 8 bases align to TRBD2. CDR3 length: 15 residues. The J segment lost 7 bases and the V segment lost 1 base, leaving 6 bases of the junction unmatched. The germline gives CDR1 SGHTA, CDR2 FQGNSA. CDR3 bases: TGTGCCAGCAGCTTAGTAAGCGGGGGCGAGAATGAGCAGTTCTTC. Translation gives CASSLVSGGENEQFF.